One sample yielded the 13 T cell receptor beta chains listed below, sequenced in a study of shared clonotypes between healthy human individuals. The data were produced by immunoSEQ multiplex PCR, yet TCRdb's version contains in-frame clones alone and is incomplete. The table records some 1.4 million clones, roughly 96% of them present only once. Source material: naive CD4+ T cells sorted from blood. Described subset: CD45RA+ positively selected. The receptors come from a man younger than 45 in good health.

This chain links TRBV7-6 with TRBJ2-1; D remains ambiguous. In germline, CDR1 is SGHVS, CDR2 FNYEAQ. The CDR3 contains 13 residues. Trimming stripped 2 bases from V and 5 bases from J, with 7 bases between. The CDR3 here is CASSLKWDNEQFF. The DNA of the CDR3 is TGTGCCAGCAGCTTAAAATGGGACAATGAGCAGTTCTTC. The full variable domain, rest sourced from reference TRBV7-6 and TRBJ2-1, is GAGVSQSPRYKVTKRGQDVALRCDPISGHVSLYWYRQALGQGPEFLTYFNYEAQQDKSGLPNDRFSAERPEGSISTLTIQRTEQRDSAMYRCASSLKWDNEQFFGPGTRLTVL.

The chain employs TRBV7-2 and TRBJ1-1, with 7 bases fitting TRBD1. Per germline, CDR1 SGHTA and CDR2 FQGNSA. The CDR3 runs 17 residues. Trimming at V came to 2 bases and at J to 0 bases, leaving 9 bases not matched to a gene. CDR3 protein: CASSLWWDSVMNTEAFF. Written as DNA, the CDR3 is TGTGCCAGCAGCTTATGGTGGGACAGCGTCATGAACACTGAAGCTTTCTTT.

The rearrangement joins TRBV27 to TRBJ2-2; TRBD1 or TRBD2 may be the D gene (6 bases each). Germline V lookup: CDR1 MNHEY, CDR2 SMNVEV (reference sequence). V was pared by 6 bases and J by 5 bases, with 22 bases between. The CDR3 consists of 17 residues. CDR3 sequence (DNA): TGTGCCAGCAGCCCCCTAAAATTTAGGGGGGAGACCGGGGAGCTGTTTTTT. Protein product: CASSPLKFRGETGELFF.

V gene TRBV2 combines with J gene TRBJ2-5; D is ambiguous. CDR1 SNHLY and CDR2 FYNNEI come from the germline V gene. Trimming shortened V by 5 bases and J by 5 bases, and 12 bases separated the two germline ends. CDR3 length equals 13 residues. The CDR3 loop is CASSSQGQETQYF. The CDR3 coding sequence is TGTGCCAGCAGTTCACAAGGGCAGGAGACCCAGTACTTC.

Remarks on this clone: The same CDR3 is also encoded by other DNA sequences in this sample. This chain joins TRBV28 and TRBJ1-4, with no clear D. CDR1 MDHEN and CDR2 SYDVKM come from the germline V gene. Between the trimmed V and J ends, which lost 4 bases and 6 bases, there was a span of 3 bases. The CDR3 spans 11 residues. This CDR3 reads CASSSYEKLFF. The CDR3 DNA is TGTGCCAGCAGTTCTTATGAAAAACTGTTTTTT.

The chain combines TRBV10-1 with TRBJ1-4; unclear D gene. The CDR3 extends over 15 amino acids. Trimming stripped 3 bases from V and 4 bases from J, with 12 bases between. Looked up from germline, CDR1 is WNHNN and CDR2 is SYGVQD (reference sequence). The CDR3, as DNA: TGCGCCAGCAGTGATGGACGGAATTTTAATGAAAAACTGTTTTTT. Its translation: CASSDGRNFNEKLFF.

This clone was recorded only once. The chain joins TRBV28 to TRBJ2-3; no clear D. The CDR3 runs 13 residues. V was cut by 6 bases and J by 2 bases, with 9 bases left in between. Germline lookup yields CDR1 MDHEN and CDR2 SYDVKM. The CDR3 loop reads CASSSQDTDTQYF. DNA for the CDR3: TGTGCCAGCAGCTCTCAAGACACAGATACGCAGTATTTT.

V usage is TRBV5-8 and J usage is TRBJ1-5; the D gene is possibly TRBD1 (5 bases). Trimming cost V 4 bases and J 0 bases, with 11 bases left between them. CDR3 length: 15 residues. CDR1 is SGHTS, CDR2 YDEGEE, per germline. CDR3 bases: TGTGCCAGCAGCCTAGGGGTGGATAGCAATCAGCCCCAGCATTTT. It yields the protein CASSLGVDSNQPQHF.

The V gene is TRBV27, the J gene TRBJ1-2; D is possibly TRBD1 (5 bases). There are 13 residues in the CDR3. V was clipped by 8 bases and J by 7 bases, with 17 bases between them. Germline V CDR1 and CDR2: MNHEY, SMNVEV (reference sequence). CDR3 in DNA: TGTGCCAGCTGGGGCAGGCGGTCGGGTGGCTACACCTTC. The encoded protein is CASWGRRSGGYTF.

J is TRBJ1-4 and V is TRBV28; D call uncertain. The CDR3 length is 13 residues. The germline gives CDR1 MDHEN, CDR2 SYDVKM. Trimming stripped 7 bases from V and 6 bases from J, with 12 bases between. The CDR3 spells CASNEGRDEKLFF. CDR3 coding DNA: TGTGCCAGCAACGAGGGTAGGGATGAAAAACTGTTTTTT.

The chain is built from TRBV7-6 and TRBJ2-5; TRBD2 matches 8 bases. Germline V gene data show CDR1 as SGHVS and CDR2 as FNYEAQ. This CDR3 is built from 15 residues. Losses at the gene ends were 1 base for V and 3 bases for J; bases not matched to a gene: 4. CDR3 sequence reads: CASSLGTSLKETQYF. Here the CDR3 DNA reads TGTGCCAGCAGCTTAGGGACTAGCTTAAAAGAGACCCAGTACTTC.

The rearrangement joins TRBV29-1 to TRBJ2-7; TRBD2 matches at 10 bases. Germline V lookup: CDR1 SQVTM, CDR2 ANQGSEA. The trim removed 0 bases at V and 2 bases at J, leaving 16 bases unmatched. The CDR3 is 19 amino acids. Here the CDR3 DNA reads TGCAGCGTTGAAGAGCAGGAGGCTAGCGGGAGCCGGAGTGCCTACGAGCAGTACTTC. Protein sequence: CSVEEQEASGSRSAYEQYF.

Of note for this clone: This CDR3 is also generated by other DNA sequences in the sample. The chain couples TRBV28 to TRBJ2-7; TRBD1 aligns across 7 bases. The trim removed 3 bases at V and 2 bases at J, leaving 1 base unmatched. CDR3 length equals 13 residues. CDR1 and CDR2 from the germline V gene are MDHEN and SYDVKM. DNA of the CDR3: TGTGCCAGCAGTTTGGGACAGCCCTACGAGCAGTACTTC. Its protein is CASSLGQPYEQYF.